The 7 T cell receptor beta chains listed next were all sequenced from one sample in a study of T cell repertoires in cytomegalovirus infection. What these receptors recognize is not known. TCRdb re-analysed the reads in MiXCR, keeping a single row per CDR3 protein. Among approximately 110,000 distinct CDR3 sequences listed, 10% were seen once. The specimen sequenced was PBMCs, sequenced either directly or after in vitro stimulation (not recorded which). The receptor set was obtained from a human donor in good health (CMV status not recorded). Some clones in this sample may be carry-over from other donors' samples.

This clonotype has a count of ten or more. The chain links TRBV7-6 to TRBJ2-1; D remains unclear. The CDR3 is 14 residues long. V shed 5 bases and J shed 4 bases, with 12 bases lying between them. CDR1 is SGHVS, CDR2 FNYEAQ, per germline. This CDR3 is CASSTPPLYNEQFF. The CDR3 DNA reads TGTGCCAGCAGCACCCCGCCCCTTTACAATGAGCAGTTCTTC.

At least ten counts were recorded for this clonotype. The chain uses TRBV29-1 and TRBJ2-4; 7 nucleotides align to TRBD1. Germline V gene sequence: CDR1 SQVTM, CDR2 ANQGSEA. Trimming removed 4 bases from V and 8 bases from J; junction bases left unmatched: 2. There are 11 residues in the CDR3. The CDR3 DNA reads as TGCAGCGTTGGACAGGGTGACATTCAGTACTTC. Its translation is CSVGQGDIQYF.

This clonotype was counted many times. The rearrangement uses TRBV7-2 and TRBJ2-5; 10 bases agree with TRBD2. The CDR3 length is 18 residues. J gave up 5 bases and V 0 bases, and 12 bases lay outside the gene matches. In germline, CDR1 is SGHTA, CDR2 FQGNSA. CDR3 nucleotide sequence: TGTGCCAGCAGCTTAGCGGCTAGCGGGAGAATATGGAAGGAGACCCAGTACTTC. Translation gives CASSLAASGRIWKETQYF.

This clonotype was recorded many times. The CDR3 nucleotides are TGTGCCAGCAGCCCATACAGGGGGGATACGCAGTATTTT. Translation gives CASSPYRGDTQYF. The chain carries TRBV7-2 and TRBJ2-3; 8 nucleotides align to TRBD1. The CDR3 extends over 13 amino acids. V trimming: 5 bases; J trimming: 6 bases; junction bases outside the gene matches: 4. The germline CDR1 and CDR2 sequences are SGHTA and FQGNSA.

This chain links TRBV5-3 with TRBJ2-6, with a tentative D call TRBD1 (6 bases). TRBV5-3 is designated an ORF whose function remains uncertain. V shed 8 bases and J shed 0 bases, with 18 bases lying between them. CDR3 size: 17 residues. CDR3 sequence: CASSPRLQGSGANVLTF. Written as DNA, the CDR3 is TGTGCCAGCAGCCCGAGATTACAGGGCTCTGGGGCCAACGTCCTGACTTTC.

This clonotype was seen ten or more times. The chain employs TRBV7-2 and TRBJ1-1; no clear D. The CDR3 spans 15 residues. Germline V CDR1 and CDR2: SGHTA, FQGNSA. Trimming pared 1 base from V and 6 bases from J, leaving 15 bases between. In DNA form, the CDR3 reads TGTGCCAGCAGCTTAGGACTTGGGGTGGATTCTGAAGCTTTCTTT. Its translation: CASSLGLGVDSEAFF. The whole variable domain, filled in from reference TRBV7-2 and TRBJ1-1, reads GAGVSQSPSNKVTEKGKDVELRCDPISGHTALYWYRQSLGQGLEFLIYFQGNSAPDKSGLPSDRFSAERTGGSVSTLTIQRTQQEDSAVYLCASSLGLGVDSEAFFGQGTRLTVV.

This clonotype was detected ten times or more. The J gene is TRBJ1-5, the V gene TRBV6-2 or TRBV6-3; D ambiguous. V gave up 10 bases and J gave up 0 bases, with 13 bases separating them. CDR3 length: 14 amino acids. The germline V gene encodes CDR1 MNHEY and CDR2 SVGEGT. CDR3 in amino acids: CATQENHSNQPQHF. CDR3 nucleotide sequence: TGTGCCACCCAAGAGAATCATAGCAATCAGCCCCAGCATTTT.